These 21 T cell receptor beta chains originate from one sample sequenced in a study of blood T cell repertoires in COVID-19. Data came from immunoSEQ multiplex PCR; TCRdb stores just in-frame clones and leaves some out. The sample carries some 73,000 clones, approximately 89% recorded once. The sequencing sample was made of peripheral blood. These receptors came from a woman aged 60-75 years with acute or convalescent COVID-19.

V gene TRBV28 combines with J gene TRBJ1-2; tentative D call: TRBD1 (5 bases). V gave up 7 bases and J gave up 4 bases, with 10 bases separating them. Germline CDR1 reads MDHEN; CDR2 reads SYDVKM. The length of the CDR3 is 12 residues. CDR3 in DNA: TGTGCCAGCACCCCAGACAGCTATGGCTACACCTTC. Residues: CASTPDSYGYTF.

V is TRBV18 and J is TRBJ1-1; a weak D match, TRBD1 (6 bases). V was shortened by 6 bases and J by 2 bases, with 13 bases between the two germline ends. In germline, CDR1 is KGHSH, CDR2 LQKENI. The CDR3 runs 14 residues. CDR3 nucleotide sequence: TGTGCCAGCTCGAGTGACAGGAGAAACACTGAAGCTTTCTTT. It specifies CASSSDRRNTEAFF.

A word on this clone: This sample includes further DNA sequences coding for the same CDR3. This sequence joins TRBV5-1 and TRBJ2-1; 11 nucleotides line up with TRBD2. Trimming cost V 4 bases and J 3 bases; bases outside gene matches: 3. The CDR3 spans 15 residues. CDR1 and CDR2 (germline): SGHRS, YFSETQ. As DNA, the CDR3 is TGCGCCAGCAGCCGTACTAGCGGGGGCTACAATGAGCAGTTCTTC. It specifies CASSRTSGGYNEQFF.

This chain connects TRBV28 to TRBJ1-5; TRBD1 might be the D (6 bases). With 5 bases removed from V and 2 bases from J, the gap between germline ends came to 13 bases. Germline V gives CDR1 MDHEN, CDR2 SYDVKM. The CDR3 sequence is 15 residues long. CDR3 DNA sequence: TGTGCCAGCAGTCGACCCCCAGGGGGCAATCAGCCCCAGCATTTT. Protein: CASSRPPGGNQPQHF.

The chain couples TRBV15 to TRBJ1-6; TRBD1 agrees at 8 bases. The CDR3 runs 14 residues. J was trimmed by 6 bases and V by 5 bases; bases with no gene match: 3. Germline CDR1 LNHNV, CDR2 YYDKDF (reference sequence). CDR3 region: CATSEGQGNSPLHF. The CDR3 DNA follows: TGTGCCACCAGCGAAGGACAGGGTAATTCACCCCTCCACTTT.

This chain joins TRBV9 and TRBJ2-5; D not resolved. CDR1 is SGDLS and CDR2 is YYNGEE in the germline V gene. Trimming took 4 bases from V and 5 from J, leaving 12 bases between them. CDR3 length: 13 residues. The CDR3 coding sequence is TGTGCCAGCAGCCCCCTAGAATTCGAGACCCAGTACTTC. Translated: CASSPLEFETQYF.

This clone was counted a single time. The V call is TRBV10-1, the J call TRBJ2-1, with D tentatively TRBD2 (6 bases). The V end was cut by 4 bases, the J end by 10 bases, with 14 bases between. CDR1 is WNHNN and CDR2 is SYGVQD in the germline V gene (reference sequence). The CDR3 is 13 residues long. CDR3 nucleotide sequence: TGCGCCAGCAGTGCATTCTCGAGCGGGGAGCAGTTCTTC. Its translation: CASSAFSSGEQFF.

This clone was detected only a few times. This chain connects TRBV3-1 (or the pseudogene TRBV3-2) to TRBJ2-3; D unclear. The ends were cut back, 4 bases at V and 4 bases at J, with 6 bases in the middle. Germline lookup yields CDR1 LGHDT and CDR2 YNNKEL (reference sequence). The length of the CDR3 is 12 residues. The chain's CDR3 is CASSLVPDTQYF. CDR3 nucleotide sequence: TGTGCCAGCAGCCTCGTCCCAGATACGCAGTATTTT.

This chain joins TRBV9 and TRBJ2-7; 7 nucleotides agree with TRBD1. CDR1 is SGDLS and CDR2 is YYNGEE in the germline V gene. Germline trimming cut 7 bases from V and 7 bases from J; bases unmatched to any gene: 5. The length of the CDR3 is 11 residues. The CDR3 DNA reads TGTGCCAGCTCAACGACAGGGGAGCAGTACTTC. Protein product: CASSTTGEQYF.

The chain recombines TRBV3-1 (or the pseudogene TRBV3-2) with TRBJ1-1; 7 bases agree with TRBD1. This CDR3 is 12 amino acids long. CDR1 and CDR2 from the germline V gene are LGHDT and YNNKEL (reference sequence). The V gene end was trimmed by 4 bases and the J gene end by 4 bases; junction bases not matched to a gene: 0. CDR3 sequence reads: CASSPGGTEAFF. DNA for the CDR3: TGTGCCAGCAGCCCAGGGGGCACTGAAGCTTTCTTT.

The CDR3, as DNA: TGTGCCAGCAGCTTTGGCAGGAATTTCATGTACGAGCAGTACTTC. This codes for CASSFGRNFMYEQYF. V and J are TRBV7-8 and TRBJ2-7; D not resolved. This CDR3 region has 15 residues. V was cut by 3 bases and J by 4 bases, with 16 bases left in between. The germline V gene has CDR1 SGHVS and CDR2 FQNEAQ.

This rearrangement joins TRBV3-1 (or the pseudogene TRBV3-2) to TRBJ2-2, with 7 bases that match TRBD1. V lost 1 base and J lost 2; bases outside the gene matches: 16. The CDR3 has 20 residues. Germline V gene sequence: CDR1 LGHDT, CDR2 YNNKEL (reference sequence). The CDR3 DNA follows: TGTGCCAGCAGCCAAGCTTTCCGGGACAGAGAACCCGAAAACACCGGGGAGCTGTTTTTT. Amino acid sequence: CASSQAFRDREPENTGELFF.

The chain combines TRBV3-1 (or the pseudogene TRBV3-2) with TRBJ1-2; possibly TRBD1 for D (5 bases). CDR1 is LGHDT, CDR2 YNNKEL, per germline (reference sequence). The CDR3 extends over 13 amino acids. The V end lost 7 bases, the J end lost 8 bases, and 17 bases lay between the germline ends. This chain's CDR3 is CASTAGGSGGYTF. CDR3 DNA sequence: TGTGCCAGCACCGCCGGGGGATCGGGAGGCTACACCTTC.

CDR3 region: CASSIRTSGGTQYF. The DNA of the CDR3 is TGTGCCAGCAGCATCCGGACTAGCGGAGGTACGCAGTATTTT. The gene calls are TRBV11-1 and TRBJ2-3, with 10 nucleotides matching TRBD2. From germline, CDR1 is SGHAT and CDR2 FQDESV (reference sequence). V was pared by 5 bases and J by 8 bases, with 7 bases of the junction left unmatched. The CDR3 totals 14 residues.

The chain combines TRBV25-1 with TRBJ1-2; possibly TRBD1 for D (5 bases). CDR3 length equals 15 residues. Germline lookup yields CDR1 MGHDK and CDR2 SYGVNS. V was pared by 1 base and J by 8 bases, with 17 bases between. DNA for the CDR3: TGTGCCAGCAGTGAATCCGGGGGGTTGACACCCGGCTACACCTTC. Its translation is CASSESGGLTPGYTF.

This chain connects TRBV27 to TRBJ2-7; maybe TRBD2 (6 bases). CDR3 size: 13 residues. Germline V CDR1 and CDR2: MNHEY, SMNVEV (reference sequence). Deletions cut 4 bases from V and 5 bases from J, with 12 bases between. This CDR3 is CASSSQGGNEQYF. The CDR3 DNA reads TGTGCCAGCAGTTCCCAGGGCGGGAACGAGCAGTACTTC.

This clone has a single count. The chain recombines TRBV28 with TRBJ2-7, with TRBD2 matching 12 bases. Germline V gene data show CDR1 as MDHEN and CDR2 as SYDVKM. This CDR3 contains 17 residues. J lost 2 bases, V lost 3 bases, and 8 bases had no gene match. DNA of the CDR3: TGTGCCAGCAGTTTCGAGCTAGCGGGGGGGCTGACCTACGAGCAGTACTTC. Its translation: CASSFELAGGLTYEQYF.

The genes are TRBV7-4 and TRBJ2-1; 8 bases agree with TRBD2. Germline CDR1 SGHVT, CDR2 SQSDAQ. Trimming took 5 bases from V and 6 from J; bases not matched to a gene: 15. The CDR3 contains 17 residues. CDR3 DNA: TGTGCCAGCAGCCGTCAGACGGGGGGGGGCCCCGGCAATGAGCAGTTCTTC. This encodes CASSRQTGGGPGNEQFF.

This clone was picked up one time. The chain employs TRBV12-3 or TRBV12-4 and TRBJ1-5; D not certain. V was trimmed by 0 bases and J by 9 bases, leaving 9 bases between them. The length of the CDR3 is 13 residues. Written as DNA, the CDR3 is TGTGCCAGCAGTTTAGCGATGCAAGCGCCCCAGCATTTT. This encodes CASSLAMQAPQHF.

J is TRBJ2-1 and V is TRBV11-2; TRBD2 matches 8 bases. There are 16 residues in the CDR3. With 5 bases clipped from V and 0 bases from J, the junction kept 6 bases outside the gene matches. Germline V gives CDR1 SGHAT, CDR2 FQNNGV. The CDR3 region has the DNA TGTGCCAGCAGCCAAAGAACTAGCGGCTCCTACAATGAGCAGTTCTTC. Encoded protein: CASSQRTSGSYNEQFF.

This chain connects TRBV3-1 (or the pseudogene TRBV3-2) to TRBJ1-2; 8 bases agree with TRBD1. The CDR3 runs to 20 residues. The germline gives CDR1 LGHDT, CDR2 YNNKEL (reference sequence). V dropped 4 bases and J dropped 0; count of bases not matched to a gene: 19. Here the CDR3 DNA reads TGTGCCAGCAGCCCCCAAAGGACAGGGCTCCCCGGGACGACTAACTATGGCTACACCTTC. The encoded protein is CASSPQRTGLPGTTNYGYTF.